The clone carrying this TCR beta chain was counted only a few times. The antigen remains unidentified. The data were taken from a study of cytomegalovirus exposure and HLA in healthy donors. Although they were nominally healthy when sampled, donors likely had unrecorded immune exposures. Study-level points and caveats: Previous analysis showed most TCR beta V segments were productive about 87% or about 30% of the time. Most subjects' HLA-A and HLA-B alleles were reportedly predicted from TCR beta sequences.

The PCR had 60 Vbeta and 13 Jbeta primers. Repertoires were generated with immunoSEQ multiplex PCR, while TCRdb's copy carries only in-frame clones and drops some. The sample consists of some 270,000 clones, about 80% of them appearing once. CDR1 and CDR2 (germline): GTSNPN, SVGIG (reference sequence). The CDR3 runs to 12 residues. V lost 4 bases to trimming and J lost 5 bases; unmatched junction nucleotides: 4. V and J are TRBV30 and TRBJ2-7; 8 bases line up with TRBD2. Sequenced sample: PBMCs. The receptor was isolated from a girl aged 2-10 years in good health and CMV-seronegative. The CDR3 DNA is TGTGCCTGGAAACGGGAGGGGAACGAGCAGTACTTC. Translation gives CAWKREGNEQYF.